These 21 T cell receptor beta chains were all obtained from the same sample, sequenced in a study of blood T cell repertoires in COVID-19. Produced via immunoSEQ multiplex PCR; TCRdb's table is partial and in-frame only. The data contain 81,000 or so clones, more than 80% of them singletons. Material: peripheral blood. The receptor source for this set is a human donor in a cohort sampled during active COVID-19.

This clone occurred once. V is TRBV27 and J is TRBJ1-1; TRBD1 matches at 8 bases. The CDR3 contains 15 residues. Looked up from germline, CDR1 is MNHEY and CDR2 is SMNVEV (reference sequence). The ends lost 5 bases at V and 3 bases at J; junction bases unmatched: 8. The CDR3 spells CASSARQGRYTEAFF. The CDR3 region has the DNA TGTGCCAGCAGTGCTCGACAGGGGAGGTACACTGAAGCTTTCTTT.

This sequence joins TRBV19 and TRBJ1-5; weak D call: TRBD1 (6 bases). The length of the CDR3 is 14 residues. CDR1 LNHDA and CDR2 SQIVND come from the germline V gene (reference sequence). Trimming left V 2 bases short and J 7 bases short, with 12 bases between. For the CDR3, the DNA is TGTGCCAGTAGTATAATTACAGGGCTCCAGCCCCAGCATTTT. It specifies CASSIITGLQPQHF. The full variable domain, completed using reference TRBV19 and TRBJ1-5, is DGGITQSPKYLFRKEGQNVTLSCEQNLNHDAMYWYRQDPGQGLRLIYYSQIVNDFQKGDIAEGYSVSREKKESFPLTVTSAQKNPTAFYLCASSIITGLQPQHFGDGTRLSIL.

A single count supports this clone. The rearrangement links TRBV7-8 to TRBJ2-2; D might be TRBD2 (6 bases). CDR1 is SGHVS, CDR2 FQNEAQ, per germline. The V end was cut by 5 bases, the J end by 1 base, with 11 bases between. The CDR3 totals 15 residues. The CDR3 reads CASSLRAGNTGELFF. CDR3 bases: TGTGCCAGCAGCCTCCGAGCGGGGAACACCGGGGAGCTGTTTTTT.

CDR3 region: CASSRGSSGNTIYF. CDR3 coding DNA: TGTGCCAGCAGTCGGGGTAGCTCTGGAAACACCATATATTTT. V usage is TRBV27 and J usage is TRBJ1-3; no firm D call. From germline, CDR1 is MNHEY and CDR2 SMNVEV (reference sequence). The ends were cut back, 5 bases at V and 0 bases at J, with 8 bases in the middle. The CDR3 has 14 residues.

This clone was counted between two and nine times. This chain links TRBV13 with TRBJ2-3; 13 positions match TRBD2. CDR1 is PRHDT and CDR2 is FYEKMQ in the germline V gene (reference sequence). This CDR3 comprises 16 residues. V shed 3 bases, J shed 6 bases, and the junction held 6 bases outside the gene matches. CDR3 amino acids: CASSFRLAGGGDTQYF. In DNA form, the CDR3 reads TGTGCCAGCAGCTTCCGACTAGCGGGGGGTGGGGATACGCAGTATTTT.

This clone was counted between two and nine times. This chain joins TRBV11-1 and TRBJ1-3; the match to TRBD1 covers 7 bases. The CDR3 runs to 16 residues. V gave up 5 bases and J gave up 1 base; unmatched junction bases: 8. Germline V lookup: CDR1 SGHAT, CDR2 FQDESV (reference sequence). The CDR3 sequence is CASSRDSGLSGNTIYF. In DNA, the CDR3 is TGTGCCAGCAGCCGGGACAGCGGCTTATCTGGAAACACCATATATTTT.

Only a few counts were recorded for this clone. The J gene is TRBJ2-6, the V gene TRBV15, with D possibly matching TRBD1 (5 bases). With 0 bases removed from V and 0 bases from J, the gap between germline ends came to 15 bases. The CDR3 loop spans 19 amino acids. Germline V CDR1 and CDR2: LNHNV, YYDKDF (reference sequence). The CDR3 loop reads CATSREGYSGASGANVLTF. Written as DNA, the CDR3 is TGTGCCACCAGCAGAGAGGGGTACTCTGGGGCCTCTGGGGCCAACGTCCTGACTTTC.

The chain has TRBV6-5 and TRBJ1-6; D may be TRBD1 (6 bases). The germline V gene has CDR1 MNHEY and CDR2 SVGAGI. Trimming took 2 bases from V and 6 from J, leaving 11 bases between them. The CDR3 totals 15 residues. CDR3 sequence: CASSYGGRANSPLHF. As DNA, the CDR3 is TGTGCCAGCAGTTACGGGGGCAGAGCTAATTCACCCCTCCACTTT.

V and J are TRBV6-6 and TRBJ2-7; D may be TRBD2 (6 bases). V was cut by 0 bases and J by 7 bases, with 19 bases left in between. The CDR3 covers 16 residues. Germline values: CDR1 MNHNY, CDR2 SVGAGI (reference sequence). Here the CDR3 DNA reads TGTGCCAGCAGTTACTCCTGGGGAGGAATTAATCCTGAGCAGTACTTC. Translation gives CASSYSWGGINPEQYF.

The rearrangement links TRBV12-3 or TRBV12-4 to TRBJ1-5; TRBD1 aligns across 11 bases. The CDR3 runs 13 residues. The V segment lost 6 bases and the J segment 7 bases; nucleotides outside the gene matches: 2. In nucleotides, the CDR3 is TGTGCCAGCAGCCGGACAGGGGGCCAGCCCCAGCATTTT. This gives the protein CASSRTGGQPQHF.

J is TRBJ2-7 and V is TRBV15; D remains unclear. V was cut by 8 bases and J by 4 bases, with 15 bases left in between. The germline V gene has CDR1 LNHNV and CDR2 YYDKDF (reference sequence). CDR3 length: 13 residues. The CDR3 here is CATSVNYAYEQYF. The CDR3 region has the DNA TGTGCCACCTCAGTAAACTATGCGTACGAGCAGTACTTC.

The CDR3 loop reads CASRPGQASNTGELFF. CDR3 bases: TGTGCCAGCAGGCCGGGACAGGCCTCGAACACCGGGGAGCTGTTTTTT. The chain links TRBV6-6 to TRBJ2-2; 8 bases agree with TRBD1. The CDR3 is 16 amino acids. V lost 6 bases to trimming and J lost 0 bases; unmatched junction nucleotides: 6. The germline CDR1 and CDR2 sequences are MNHNY and SVGAGI (reference sequence).

The chain is built from TRBV12-5 and TRBJ2-1; the match to TRBD1 covers 10 bases. With 1 base clipped from V and 5 bases from J, the junction kept 2 bases outside the gene matches. The CDR3 has 15 amino acids. CDR1 and CDR2 from the germline V gene are LGHNT and FRNRAP. The CDR3 is CASGLGQGANNEQFF. CDR3 coding DNA: TGTGCTAGTGGTTTGGGACAGGGGGCGAACAATGAGCAGTTCTTC.

J is TRBJ2-5 and V is TRBV9; 9 nucleotides line up with TRBD2. With 4 bases clipped from V and 6 bases from J, the junction kept 7 bases outside the gene matches. Germline loops: CDR1 SGDLS, CDR2 YYNGEE. CDR3 length: 14 residues. CDR3 nucleotides: TGTGCCAGCAGCCCCCGGACTAGCGTACAGACCCAGTACTTC. This gives the protein CASSPRTSVQTQYF.

The chain carries TRBV30 and TRBJ1-2; no clear D. CDR3 length: 11 amino acids. Looked up from germline, CDR1 is GTSNPN and CDR2 is SVGIG (reference sequence). The V end lost 0 bases, the J end lost 13 bases, and 12 bases lay between the germline ends. CDR3 residues: CAWSVGSGGTF. CDR3 in DNA: TGTGCCTGGAGTGTGGGTAGCGGAGGCACCTTC.

CDR3 in amino acids: CASSLQYNSPLHF. The DNA of the CDR3 is TGTGCCAGCAGTTTACAATATAATTCACCCCTCCACTTT. The V and J genes are TRBV28 and TRBJ1-6; D not certain. The germline CDR1 and CDR2 sequences are MDHEN and SYDVKM. V was cut by 2 bases and J by 4 bases, with 3 bases left in between. The CDR3 is 13 amino acids.

The V gene is TRBV6-1, the J gene TRBJ1-2; D uncertain. The CDR3 length is 15 residues. Trimming removed 1 base from V and 4 bases from J, with 13 bases in between. From germline, CDR1 is MNHNS and CDR2 SASEGT. CDR3 coding DNA: TGTGCCAGCAGTGAAGAGAAAGGAGGAGGCTATGGCTACACCTTC. Its translation is CASSEEKGGGYGYTF.

This clone was recorded only once. J is TRBJ2-4 and V is TRBV9, with D possibly being TRBD2 (7 bases). This CDR3 is 15 amino acids long. The germline V gene has CDR1 SGDLS and CDR2 YYNGEE. Trimming pared 3 bases from V and 8 bases from J, leaving 18 bases between. The CDR3 DNA reads TGTGCCAGCAGCGCCCGTAGGGGGGGGCGGGACATTCAGTACTTC. Residues: CASSARRGGRDIQYF. Combining the CDR3 with reference TRBV9 and TRBJ2-4 gives the whole variable domain DSGVTQTPKHLITATGQRVTLRCSPRSGDLSVYWYQQSLDQGLQFLIQYYNGEERAKGNILERFSAQQFPDLHSELNLSSLELGDSALYFCASSARRGGRDIQYFGAGTRLSVL.

The chain is built from TRBV5-4 and TRBJ1-2; TRBD1 might be the D (6 bases). CDR3 length: 15 amino acids. Trimming removed 0 bases from V and 8 bases from J, with 17 bases in between. Germline V gene data show CDR1 as SGHNT and CDR2 as YYREEE (reference sequence). CDR3 sequence: CASSLGGQRWEGYTF. For the CDR3, the DNA is TGTGCCAGCAGCTTGGGGGGACAACGGTGGGAAGGCTACACCTTC.

V gene TRBV24-1 combines with J gene TRBJ2-3, with D possibly TRBD1 on 6 matching bases. This CDR3 spans 16 amino acids. The V end lost 3 bases, the J end lost 0 bases, and 12 bases lay between the germline ends. CDR1 and CDR2 (germline): KGHDR, SFDVKD. As DNA, the CDR3 is TGTGCCACCAGTGATACAAACAGGGCTAGCACAGATACGCAGTATTTT. This gives the protein CATSDTNRASTDTQYF.

The J gene is TRBJ2-2, the V gene TRBV27; tentative D call: TRBD1 (6 bases). V lost 8 bases and J lost 7, with 17 bases in between. There are 14 residues in the CDR3. The germline gives CDR1 MNHEY, CDR2 SMNVEV (reference sequence). The CDR3 bases are TGTGCCAGCGTTGGAGTGGCACAGGGCGGGGAGCTGTTTTTT. This codes for CASVGVAQGGELFF.